This record covers a single T cell receptor (beta chain). These data originate in a study of blood T cell repertoires in COVID-19. Study at large: The United States, Italy and Spain provided the acute and convalescent COVID-19 samples. PBMCs, B-cell-depleted T cells, or T cells were the source of the cDNA or gDNA that made up the material.

The CDR3 loop spans 14 amino acids. The J segment lost 7 bases and the V segment lost 2 bases, leaving 6 bases of the junction unmatched. The germline V gene has CDR1 MNHEY and CDR2 SMNVEV (reference sequence). In the source study's methods: It was from reference gene primer amplification that nucleated cell counts were estimated. The assay was immunoSEQ multiplex PCR, and TCRdb's table has in-frame clones only and misses some. V, J and clone size are taken as reported in that table, and D and trimming were inferred from the DNA itself. This table has about 170,000 clones, about four fifths appearing once.

The chain combines TRBV27 with TRBJ2-7, with 9 bases that match TRBD1. The clonotype was recovered from an elderly woman with acute or convalescent COVID-19. Material: peripheral blood. This CDR3 is CASSLNRGLREQYF. In nucleotides, the CDR3 is TGTGCCAGCAGTTTAAACAGGGGGCTGAGGGAGCAGTACTTC.